The 9 T cell receptor beta chains below all came from one sample that was sequenced in a study of blood T cells in healthy people across ages. Using a J-beta primer mix together with a sample-barcoded 5' primer, a second PCR was run for roughly 6 to 12 cycles. TCRdb analysed the 5' RACE reads with MiXCR anew, one entry per CDR3 protein. This table holds over a million distinct CDR3 sequences, approximately 43% found once. Sequenced sample: blood. Receptor source: a woman younger than 30 in good health.

The chain combines TRBV20-1 with TRBJ1-2, with 10 positions matching TRBD1. The CDR3 has 17 amino acids. The V segment lost 6 bases and the J segment 2 bases; nucleotides outside the gene matches: 15. The germline gives CDR1 DFQATT, CDR2 SNEGSKA (reference sequence). Here the CDR3 reads CSAYAGTGEVRNYGYTF. Written as DNA, the CDR3 is TGCAGTGCCTACGCCGGGACAGGGGAGGTCAGAAACTATGGCTACACCTTC.

As for this clonotype: One end of the junction fails to match germline, which may point to a read error. The chain has TRBV7-7 and TRBJ2-3, with a tentative D call TRBD1 (6 bases). CDR1 SSHAT and CDR2 FNYEAQ come from the germline V gene (reference sequence). The CDR3 is made up of 14 amino acids. This CDR3 reads CASSHDRSTDTQYF. CDR3 bases: TGTGCTAGCAGCCATGACAGGAGCACAGATACGCAGTATTTT.

This clonotype was counted between two and nine times. The rearrangement uses TRBV20-1 and TRBJ2-1, with 11 bases matching TRBD2. With 6 bases clipped from V and 4 bases from J, the junction kept 5 bases outside the gene matches. CDR1 is DFQATT and CDR2 is SNEGSKA in the germline V gene (reference sequence). The CDR3 contains 14 residues. CDR3 coding DNA: TGCAGTGCCCCTCGACTAGCGGGGTACAATGAGCAGTTCTTC. Amino acid sequence: CSAPRLAGYNEQFF.

The J gene is TRBJ2-7, the V gene TRBV10-3; D is unclear. Trimming removed 7 bases at V and 7 bases at J, with 11 bases between. Per germline, CDR1 ENHRY and CDR2 SYGVKD. The CDR3 consists of 11 residues. As DNA, the CDR3 is TGTGCCATCAAGGGTCTCAATGAGCAGTACTTC. Translating gives CAIKGLNEQYF.

The chain uses TRBV7-8 and TRBJ2-5; no reliable D call. With the DNA end fitting TRBJ2-7 better, the J assignment may be wrong. There are 12 residues in the CDR3. Germline loops: CDR1 SGHVS, CDR2 FQNEAQ. The CDR3 loop is CASSHTDHEQYF. The CDR3 DNA reads as TGTGCCAGCAGCCACACCGACCACGAGCAGTACTTC.

The chain recombines TRBV6-5 with TRBJ1-4; a possible D gene is TRBD1 (6 bases). V was shortened by 1 base and J by 8 bases, with 14 bases between the two germline ends. Germline CDR1 reads MNHEY; CDR2 reads SVGAGI. The CDR3 spans 15 residues. CDR3 sequence: CASSYFARGGEKLFF. In nucleotides, the CDR3 is TGTGCCAGCAGTTACTTCGCCAGGGGAGGGGAAAAACTGTTTTTT.

The sample holds a few counts of this clonotype. The gene calls are TRBV9 and TRBJ2-2; 9 bases are a match to TRBD1. Germline-derived CDR1 and CDR2 are SGDLS and YYNGEE. CDR3 size: 16 residues. Trimming removed 3 bases from V and 0 bases from J; junction bases left unmatched: 3. The CDR3 coding sequence is TGTGCCAGCAGCGGCGGGACAGGGCCGAACACCGGGGAGCTGTTTTTT. It yields the protein CASSGGTGPNTGELFF. Drawing the rest from reference TRBV9 and TRBJ2-2, the complete variable domain is DSGVTQTPKHLITATGQRVTLRCSPRSGDLSVYWYQQSLDQGLQFLIQYYNGEERAKGNILERFSAQQFPDLHSELNLSSLELGDSALYFCASSGGTGPNTGELFFGEGSRLTVL.

The chain combines TRBV6-2 or TRBV6-3 with TRBJ2-1; 14 bases fit TRBD2. Judging by the DNA end, TRBJ2-7 fits better; the J call may be wrong. CDR1 and CDR2 from the germline V gene are MNHEY and SVGEGT. The CDR3 contains 18 residues. Here the CDR3 reads CASSPGTSGRGLYNEQYF. The CDR3 DNA follows: TGTGCCAGCAGTCCTGGGACTAGCGGGAGAGGGCTTTACAATGAGCAGTACTTC.

The chain links TRBV29-1 to TRBJ2-3, with D possibly matching TRBD1 (6 bases). The CDR3 is 14 amino acids. From germline, CDR1 is SQVTM and CDR2 ANQGSEA. The V gene lost 7 bases and the J gene lost 1 base, with 15 bases spanning the gap. The CDR3 region has the DNA TGCAGCGCACTGACAGGCGCAGGCACAGATACGCAGTATTTT. Protein: CSALTGAGTDTQYF.